The present TCR beta chain was sequenced within a study of blood T cell repertoires in COVID-19 (dated by TCRdb to 2020 to 2022). In terms of the full investigation: Samples covering the acute and convalescent phases of COVID-19 were provided by collaborators in the United States, Italy and Spain. A de-identified subject ID, COVID-19 status, age in years and sex were almost always included in the sample metadata. Samples came from the ongoing ImmuneRACE study (first 160 participants) plus 1,254 subjects from 6 global collaborators. The repertoires were released in a freely available public database intended as a resource for research on the immune response to SARS-CoV-2. Where HLA class I and class II types were available, the types were taken from metadata supplied by the sample provider, not from assay-based typing. The material from the prospective study consisted of cDNA or gDNA derived from T cells, B-cell-depleted T cells, or PBMCs. Subjects who had been exposed to COVID-19, were actively infected with it, or had recovered from it provided the deeply sampled blood TCRbeta repertoires that made up the dataset.

Broad study findings and their caveats: How much clinical and demographic metadata was included differed by source and by participant, and the metadata was provided uncurated.

The immunoSEQ Assay, a bias-controlled multiplex PCR, was used to amplify TCRbeta CDR3 regions from genomic DNA. Under the source paper's analysis protocol: Within the assay, amplification of reference gene primers was used to estimate how many nucleated cells each sample contained. To quantify the absolute abundance of each unique TCRbeta CDR3 rearrangement, sequence reads were collapsed and filtered. For each sample, productive Simpson clonality was calculated as the square root of Simpson's diversity index over productive rearrangements. This is the immuneACCESS table as TCRdb keeps it, with only in-frame sequences that have V and J called. A part of the clones is gone; compared with another copy, unresolved V genes explain less than half, and the rest is unexplained. The DNA was the basis for D and trimming; V, J and clone size are from that table. Within this sample are 45,000 to 55,000 clones, with around four fifths of them counted one time only. The ten biggest clones cover over 2% of the sample.

At the junction V is shortened by 7 bases and J by 8 bases, with 16 bases in between. CDR1 and CDR2 were assigned from the germline V gene as MNHEY and SVGAGI. Including the terminal cysteine and phenylalanine, the CDR3 comprises 13 residues. Here the CDR3 DNA is all that survives: 39 bases in frame from base 1. A remark on this clone: Its antigen is currently not known. The sample holds no much larger clone one base away, and base qualities are not on file.

Collaborating institutions collected whole blood in K2EDTA tubes following their own protocols. Collaborator samples were shipped for TCRbeta analysis as frozen whole blood, isolated PBMCs, or DNA extracted from either sample type. Sequenced input: peripheral blood. The chain employs TRBV6-5 and TRBJ2-3; the best D guess is TRBD1, with 6 bases matching. The TCR originated in a man aged 45-65 years with acute or convalescent COVID-19. The CDR3 is CASNPTGGFTQYF. The nucleotide sequence reads as follows: TGTGCCAGCAATCCGACAGGCGGTTTTACGCAGTATTTT.